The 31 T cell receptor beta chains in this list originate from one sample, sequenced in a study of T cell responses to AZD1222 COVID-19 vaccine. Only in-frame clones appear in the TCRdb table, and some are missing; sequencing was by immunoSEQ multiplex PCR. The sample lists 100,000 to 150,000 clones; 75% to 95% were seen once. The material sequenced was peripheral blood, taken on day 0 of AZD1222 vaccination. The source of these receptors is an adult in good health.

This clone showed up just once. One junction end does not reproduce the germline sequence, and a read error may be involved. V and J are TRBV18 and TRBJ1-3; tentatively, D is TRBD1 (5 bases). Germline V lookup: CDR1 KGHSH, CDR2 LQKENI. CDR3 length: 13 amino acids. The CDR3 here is CASSRRVGDTIYF. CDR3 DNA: TGTGCCAGCTCACGCAGGGTTGGAGACACCATATATTTT.

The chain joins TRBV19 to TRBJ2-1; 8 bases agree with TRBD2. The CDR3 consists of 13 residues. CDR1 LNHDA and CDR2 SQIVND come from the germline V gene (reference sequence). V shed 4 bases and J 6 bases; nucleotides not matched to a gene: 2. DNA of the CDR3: TGTGCCAGTAGTAGCGGGGGGTTCAATGAGCAGTTCTTC. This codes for CASSSGGFNEQFF.

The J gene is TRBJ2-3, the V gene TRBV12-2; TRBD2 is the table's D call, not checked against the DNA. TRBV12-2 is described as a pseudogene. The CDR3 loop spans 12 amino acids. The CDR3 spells CASRFGEDTQYF. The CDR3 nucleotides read TGTGCAAGTCGCTTCGGGGAAGATACGCAGTATTTT.

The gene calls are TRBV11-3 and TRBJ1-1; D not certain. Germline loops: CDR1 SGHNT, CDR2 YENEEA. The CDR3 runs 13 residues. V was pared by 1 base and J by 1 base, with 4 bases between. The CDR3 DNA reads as TGTGCCAGCAGCTTAGTTCCGAACACTGAAGCTTTCTTT. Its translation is CASSLVPNTEAFF.

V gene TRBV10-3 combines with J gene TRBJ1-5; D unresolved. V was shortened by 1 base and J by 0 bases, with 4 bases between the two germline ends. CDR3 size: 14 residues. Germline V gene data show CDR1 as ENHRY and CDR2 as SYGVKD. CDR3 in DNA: TGTGCCATCAGTGAGTGGTCTAGCAATCAGCCCCAGCATTTT. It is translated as CAISEWSSNQPQHF.

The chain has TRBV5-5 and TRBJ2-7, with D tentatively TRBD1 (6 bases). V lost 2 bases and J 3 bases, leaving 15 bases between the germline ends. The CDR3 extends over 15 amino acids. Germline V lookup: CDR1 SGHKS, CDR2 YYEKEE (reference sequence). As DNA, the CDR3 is TGTGCCAGCAGCTTCCTGGGGGCTATCGACTACGAGCAGTACTTC. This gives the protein CASSFLGAIDYEQYF. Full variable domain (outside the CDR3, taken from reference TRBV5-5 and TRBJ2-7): DAGVTQSPTHLIKTRGQQVTLRCSPISGHKSVSWYQQVLGQGPQFIFQYYEKEERGRGNFPDRFSARQFPNYSSELNVNALLLGDSALYLCASSFLGAIDYEQYFGPGTRLTVT.

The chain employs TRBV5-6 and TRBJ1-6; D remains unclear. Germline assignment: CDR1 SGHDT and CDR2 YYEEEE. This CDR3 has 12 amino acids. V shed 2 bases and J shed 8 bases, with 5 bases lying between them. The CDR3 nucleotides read TGTGCCAGCAGCTTCCCGGATTCACCCCTCCACTTT. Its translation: CASSFPDSPLHF.

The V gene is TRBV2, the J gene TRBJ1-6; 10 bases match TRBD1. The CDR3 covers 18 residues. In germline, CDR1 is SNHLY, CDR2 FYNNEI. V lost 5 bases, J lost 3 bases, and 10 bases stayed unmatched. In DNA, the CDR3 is TGTGCCAGCAGTCTTTCCGGGACAGGGGAAAACTATAATTCACCCCTCCACTTT. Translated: CASSLSGTGENYNSPLHF. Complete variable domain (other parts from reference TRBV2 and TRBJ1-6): EPEVTQTPSHQVTQMGQEVILRCVPISNHLYFYWYRQILGQKVEFLVSFYNNEISEKSEIFDDQFSVERPDGSNFTLKIRSTKLEDSAMYFCASSLSGTGENYNSPLHFGNGTRLTVT.

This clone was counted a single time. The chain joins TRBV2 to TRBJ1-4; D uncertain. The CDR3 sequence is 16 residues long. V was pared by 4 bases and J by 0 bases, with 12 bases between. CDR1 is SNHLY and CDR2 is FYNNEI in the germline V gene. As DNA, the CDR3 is TGTGCCAGCAGTGTTCGGGTTTCGGCAACTAATGAAAAACTGTTTTTT. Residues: CASSVRVSATNEKLFF.

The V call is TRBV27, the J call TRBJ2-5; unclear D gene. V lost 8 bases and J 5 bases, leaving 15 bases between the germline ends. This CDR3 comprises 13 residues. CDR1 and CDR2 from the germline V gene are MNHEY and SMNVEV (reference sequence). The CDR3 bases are TGTGCCAGCCCCCGGGTGACCGGGGAGACCCAGTACTTC. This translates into CASPRVTGETQYF.

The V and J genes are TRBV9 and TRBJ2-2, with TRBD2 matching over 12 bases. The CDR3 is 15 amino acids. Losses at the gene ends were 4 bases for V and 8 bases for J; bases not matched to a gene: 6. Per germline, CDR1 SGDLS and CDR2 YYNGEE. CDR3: CASSPSGGVKGELFF. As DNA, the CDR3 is TGTGCCAGCAGCCCTAGCGGGGGGGTAAAAGGGGAGCTGTTTTTT.

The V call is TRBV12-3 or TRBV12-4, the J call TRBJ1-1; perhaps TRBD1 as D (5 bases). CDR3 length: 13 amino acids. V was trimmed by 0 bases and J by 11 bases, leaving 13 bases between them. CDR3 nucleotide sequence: TGTGCCAGCAGTTTAGCTGCGGGGGGGTGGGCTTTCTTT. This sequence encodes CASSLAAGGWAFF.

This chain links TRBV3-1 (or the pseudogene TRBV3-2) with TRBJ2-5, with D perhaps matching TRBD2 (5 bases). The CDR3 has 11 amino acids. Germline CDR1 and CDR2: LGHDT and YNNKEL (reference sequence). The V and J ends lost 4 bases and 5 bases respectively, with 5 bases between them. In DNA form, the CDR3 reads TGTGCCAGCAGCCCGGGGGAGACCCAGTACTTC. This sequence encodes CASSPGETQYF.

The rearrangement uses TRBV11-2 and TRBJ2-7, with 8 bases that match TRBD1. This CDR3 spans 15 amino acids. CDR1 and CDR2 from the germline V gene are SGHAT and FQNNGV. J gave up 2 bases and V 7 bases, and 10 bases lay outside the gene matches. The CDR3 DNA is TGTGCCAGCACCAACGTCAGGGGGCCCACCTACGAGCAGTACTTC. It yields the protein CASTNVRGPTYEQYF. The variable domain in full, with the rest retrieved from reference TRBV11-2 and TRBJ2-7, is EAGVAQSPRYKIIEKRQSVAFWCNPISGHATLYWYQQILGQGPKLLIQFQNNGVVDDSQLPKDRFSAERLKGVDSTLKIQPAKLEDSAVYLCASTNVRGPTYEQYFGPGTRLTVT.

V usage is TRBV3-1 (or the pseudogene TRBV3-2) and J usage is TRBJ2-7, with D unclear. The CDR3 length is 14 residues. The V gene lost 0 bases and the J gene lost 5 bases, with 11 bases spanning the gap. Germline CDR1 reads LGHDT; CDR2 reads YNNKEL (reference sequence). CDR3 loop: CASSQDWDTHEQYF. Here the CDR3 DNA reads TGTGCCAGCAGCCAAGATTGGGATACACACGAGCAGTACTTC.

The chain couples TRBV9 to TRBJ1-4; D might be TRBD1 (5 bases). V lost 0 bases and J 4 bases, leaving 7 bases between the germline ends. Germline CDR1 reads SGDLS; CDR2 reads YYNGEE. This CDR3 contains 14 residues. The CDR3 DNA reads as TGTGCCAGCAGCGTAGGGGGGGATAATGAAAAACTGTTTTTT. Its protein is CASSVGGDNEKLFF.

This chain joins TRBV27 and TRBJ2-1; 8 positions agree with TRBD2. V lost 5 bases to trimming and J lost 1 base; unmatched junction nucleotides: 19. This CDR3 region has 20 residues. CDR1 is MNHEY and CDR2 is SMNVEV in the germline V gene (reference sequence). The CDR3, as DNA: TGTGCCAGCAGTCCCGATAAACGGGGGGGAATTTCAGGTTCCTACAATGAGCAGTTCTTC. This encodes CASSPDKRGGISGSYNEQFF.

Here the CDR3 DNA reads TGTGCCAGCAGCGATCCGACAGGGAGTAATTCACCCCTCCACTTT. Its protein product is CASSDPTGSNSPLHF. This chain joins TRBV28 and TRBJ1-6, with TRBD1 matching over 7 bases. The CDR3 has 15 amino acids. The germline gives CDR1 MDHEN, CDR2 SYDVKM. The ends lost 6 bases at V and 6 bases at J; junction bases unmatched: 8.

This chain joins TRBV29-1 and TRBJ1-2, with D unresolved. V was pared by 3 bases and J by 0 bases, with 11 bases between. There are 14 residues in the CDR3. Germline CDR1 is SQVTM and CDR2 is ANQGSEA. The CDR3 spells CSVDPTVTNYGYTF. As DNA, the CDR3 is TGCAGCGTTGATCCTACGGTTACTAACTATGGCTACACCTTC.

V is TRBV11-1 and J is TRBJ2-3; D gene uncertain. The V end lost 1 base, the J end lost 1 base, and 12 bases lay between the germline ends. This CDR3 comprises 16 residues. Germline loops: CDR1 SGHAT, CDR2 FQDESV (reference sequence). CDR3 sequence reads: CASSLGTHRGTDTQYF. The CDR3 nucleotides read TGTGCCAGCAGCTTAGGGACCCACCGCGGCACAGATACGCAGTATTTT.

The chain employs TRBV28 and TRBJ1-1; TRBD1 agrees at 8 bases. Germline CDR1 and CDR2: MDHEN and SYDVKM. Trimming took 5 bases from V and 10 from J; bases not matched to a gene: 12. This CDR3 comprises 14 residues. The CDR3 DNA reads TGTGCCAGCAGTACCATACGGCAGGGGGCCAGAGCTTTCTTT. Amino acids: CASSTIRQGARAFF.

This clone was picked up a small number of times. DNA of the CDR3: TGTGCCAGCAGCCCCCGTTCGTCAGCTAACTATGGCTACACCTTC. Its translation is CASSPRSSANYGYTF. V is TRBV5-6 and J is TRBJ1-2; D gene unclear. Germline values: CDR1 SGHDT, CDR2 YYEEEE. V lost 4 bases, J lost 0 bases, and 13 bases lay in between. The CDR3 loop spans 15 amino acids.

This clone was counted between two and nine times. CDR3 sequence: CAWSRVREEQYF. For the CDR3, the DNA is TGTGCCTGGAGTAGAGTAAGAGAAGAGCAGTACTTC. V is TRBV30 and J is TRBJ2-7; D gene unclear. Germline CDR1 is GTSNPN and CDR2 is SVGIG (reference sequence). This CDR3 is 12 amino acids long. Trimming pared 2 bases from V and 7 bases from J, leaving 12 bases between.

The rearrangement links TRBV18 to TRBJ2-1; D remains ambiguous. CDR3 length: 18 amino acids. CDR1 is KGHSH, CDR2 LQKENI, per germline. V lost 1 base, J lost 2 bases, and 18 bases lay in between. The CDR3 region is CASSPHAPGQGAYNEQFF. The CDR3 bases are TGTGCCAGCTCACCACACGCACCGGGCCAAGGTGCCTACAATGAGCAGTTCTTC.

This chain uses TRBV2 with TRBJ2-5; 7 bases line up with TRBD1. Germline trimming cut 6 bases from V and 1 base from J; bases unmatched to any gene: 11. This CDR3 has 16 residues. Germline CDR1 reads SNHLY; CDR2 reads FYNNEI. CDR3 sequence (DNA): TGTGCCAGCAGCGAGGGGGCTGGGCTACTCCAAGAGACCCAGTACTTC. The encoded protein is CASSEGAGLLQETQYF.

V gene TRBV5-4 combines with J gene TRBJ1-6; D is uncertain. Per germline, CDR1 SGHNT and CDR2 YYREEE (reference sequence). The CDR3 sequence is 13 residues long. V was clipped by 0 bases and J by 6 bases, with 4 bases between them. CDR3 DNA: TGTGCCAGCAGCTTGGATACTAATTCACCCCTCCACTTT. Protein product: CASSLDTNSPLHF.

CDR3 DNA sequence: TGTGCCAGCAGATCTATCGTGCTGTACACCGGGGAGCTGTTTTTT. Encoded protein: CASRSIVLYTGELFF. This rearrangement joins TRBV7-2 to TRBJ2-2, with D hard to call. Trimming took 6 bases from V and 3 from J, leaving 14 bases between them. CDR3 length equals 15 residues. The germline gives CDR1 SGHTA, CDR2 FQGNSA.

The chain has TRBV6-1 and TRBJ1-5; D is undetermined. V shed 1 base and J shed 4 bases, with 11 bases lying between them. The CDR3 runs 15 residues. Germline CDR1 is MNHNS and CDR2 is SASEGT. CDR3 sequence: CASSEEGLRNQPQHF. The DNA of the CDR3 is TGTGCCAGCAGTGAAGAAGGGCTAAGGAATCAGCCCCAGCATTTT.

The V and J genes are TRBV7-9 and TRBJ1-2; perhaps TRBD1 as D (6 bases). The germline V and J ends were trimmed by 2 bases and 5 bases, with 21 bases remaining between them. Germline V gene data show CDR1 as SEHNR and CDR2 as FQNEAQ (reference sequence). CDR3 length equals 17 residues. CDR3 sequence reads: CASSLPRRQESPYGYTF. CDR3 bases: TGTGCCAGCAGCTTACCCCGCCGACAGGAGAGTCCTTATGGCTACACCTTC.

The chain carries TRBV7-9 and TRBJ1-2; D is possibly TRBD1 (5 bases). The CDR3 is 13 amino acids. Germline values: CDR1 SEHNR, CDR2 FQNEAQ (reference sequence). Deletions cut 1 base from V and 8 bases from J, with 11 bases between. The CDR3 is CASSLGGFEGYTF. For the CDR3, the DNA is TGTGCCAGCAGCTTAGGGGGCTTCGAGGGCTACACCTTC.

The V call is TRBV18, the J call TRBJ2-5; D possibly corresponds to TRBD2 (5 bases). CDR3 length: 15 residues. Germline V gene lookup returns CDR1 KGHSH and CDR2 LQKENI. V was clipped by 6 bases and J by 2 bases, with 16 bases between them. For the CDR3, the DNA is TGTGCCAGCTCCCCGCGGGCCGCTCGACAAGAGACCCAGTACTTC. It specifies CASSPRAARQETQYF.